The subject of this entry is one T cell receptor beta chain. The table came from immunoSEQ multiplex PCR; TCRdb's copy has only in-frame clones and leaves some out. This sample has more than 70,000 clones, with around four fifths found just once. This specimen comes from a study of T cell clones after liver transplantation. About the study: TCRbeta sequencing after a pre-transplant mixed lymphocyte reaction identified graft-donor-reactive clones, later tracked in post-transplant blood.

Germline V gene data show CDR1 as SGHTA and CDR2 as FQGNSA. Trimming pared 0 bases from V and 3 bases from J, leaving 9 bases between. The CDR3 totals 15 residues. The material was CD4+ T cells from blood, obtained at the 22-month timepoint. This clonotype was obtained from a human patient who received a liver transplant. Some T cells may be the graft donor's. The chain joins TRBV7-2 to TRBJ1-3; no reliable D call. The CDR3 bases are TGTGCCAGCAGCTTAGCATCGGGAGGTGGAAACACCATATATTTT. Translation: CASSLASGGGNTIYF.